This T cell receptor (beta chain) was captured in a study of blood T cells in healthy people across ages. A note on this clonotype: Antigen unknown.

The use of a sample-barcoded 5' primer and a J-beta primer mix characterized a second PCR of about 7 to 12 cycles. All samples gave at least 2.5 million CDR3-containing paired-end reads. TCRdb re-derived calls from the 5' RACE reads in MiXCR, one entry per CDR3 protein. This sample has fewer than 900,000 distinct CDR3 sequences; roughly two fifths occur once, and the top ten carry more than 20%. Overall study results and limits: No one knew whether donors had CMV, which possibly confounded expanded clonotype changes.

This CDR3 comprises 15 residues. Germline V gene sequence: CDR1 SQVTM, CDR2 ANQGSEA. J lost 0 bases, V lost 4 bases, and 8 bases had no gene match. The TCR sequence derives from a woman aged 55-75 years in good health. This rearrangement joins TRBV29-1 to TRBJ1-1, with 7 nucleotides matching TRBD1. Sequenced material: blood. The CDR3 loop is CSVGPLRGMNTEAFF. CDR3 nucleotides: TGCAGCGTTGGCCCTCTCAGGGGGATGAACACTGAAGCTTTCTTT.